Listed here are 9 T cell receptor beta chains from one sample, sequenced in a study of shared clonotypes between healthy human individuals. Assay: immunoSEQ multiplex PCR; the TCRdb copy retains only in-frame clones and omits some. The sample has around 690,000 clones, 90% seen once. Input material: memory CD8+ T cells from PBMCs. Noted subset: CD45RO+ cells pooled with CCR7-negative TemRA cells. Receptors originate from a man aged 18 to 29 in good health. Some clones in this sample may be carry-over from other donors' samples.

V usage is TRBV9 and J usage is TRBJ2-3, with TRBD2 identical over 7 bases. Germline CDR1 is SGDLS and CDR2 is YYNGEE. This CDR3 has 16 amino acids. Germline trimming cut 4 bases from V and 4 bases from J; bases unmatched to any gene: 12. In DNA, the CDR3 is TGTGCCAGCAGCCCCGCTGAGGGAGGGCGCCCAGATACGCAGTATTTT. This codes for CASSPAEGGRPDTQYF.

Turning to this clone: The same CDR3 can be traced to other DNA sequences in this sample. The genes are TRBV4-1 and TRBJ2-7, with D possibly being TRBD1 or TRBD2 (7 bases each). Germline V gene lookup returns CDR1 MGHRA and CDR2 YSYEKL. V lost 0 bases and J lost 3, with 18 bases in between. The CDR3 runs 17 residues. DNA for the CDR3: TGCGCCAGCAGCCAAGAGAGAAGGGCAGGGGGGGTCTACGAGCAGTACTTC. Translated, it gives CASSQERRAGGVYEQYF.

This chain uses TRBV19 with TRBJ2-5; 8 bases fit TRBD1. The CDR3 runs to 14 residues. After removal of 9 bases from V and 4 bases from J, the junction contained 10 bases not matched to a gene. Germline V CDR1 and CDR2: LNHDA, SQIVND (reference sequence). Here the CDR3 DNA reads TGTGCCAGATACTCTAAGGACAGGGTAGAGACCCAGTACTTC. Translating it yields CARYSKDRVETQYF.

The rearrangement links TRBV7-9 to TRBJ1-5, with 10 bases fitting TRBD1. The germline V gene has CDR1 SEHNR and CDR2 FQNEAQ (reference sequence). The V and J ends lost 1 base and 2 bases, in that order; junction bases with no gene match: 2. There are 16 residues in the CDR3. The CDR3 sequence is CASSLEGTGGNQPQHF. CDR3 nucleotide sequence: TGTGCCAGCAGCTTAGAAGGGACAGGGGGCAATCAGCCCCAGCATTTT. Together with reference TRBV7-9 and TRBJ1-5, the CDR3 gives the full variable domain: DTGVSQNPRHKITKRGQNVTFRCDPISEHNRLYWYRQTLGQGPEFLTYFQNEAQLEKSRLLSDRFSAERPKGSFSTLEIQRTEQGDSAMYLCASSLEGTGGNQPQHFGDGTRLSIL.

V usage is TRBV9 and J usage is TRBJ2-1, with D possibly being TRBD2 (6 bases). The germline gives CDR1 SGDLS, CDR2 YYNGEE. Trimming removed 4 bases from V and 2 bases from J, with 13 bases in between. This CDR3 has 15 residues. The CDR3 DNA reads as TGTGCCAGCAGCCCACAGTCTAGCGCCTACAATGAGCAGTTCTTC. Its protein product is CASSPQSSAYNEQFF.

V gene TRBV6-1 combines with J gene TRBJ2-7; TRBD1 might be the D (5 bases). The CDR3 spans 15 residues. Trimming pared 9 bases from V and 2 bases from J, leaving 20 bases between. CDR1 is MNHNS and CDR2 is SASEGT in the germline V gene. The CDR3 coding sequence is TGTGCCAGTCGACAGAGCAGTCCCATCCCCTACGAGCAGTACTTC. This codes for CASRQSSPIPYEQYF.

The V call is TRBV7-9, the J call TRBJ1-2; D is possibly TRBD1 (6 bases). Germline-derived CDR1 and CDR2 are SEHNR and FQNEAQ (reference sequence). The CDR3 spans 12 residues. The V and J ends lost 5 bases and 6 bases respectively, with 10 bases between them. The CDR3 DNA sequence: TGTGCCAGCAGCCCAAGGACAGATGGCTACACCTTC. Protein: CASSPRTDGYTF. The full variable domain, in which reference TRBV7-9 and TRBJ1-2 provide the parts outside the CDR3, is DTGVSQNPRHKITKRGQNVTFRCDPISEHNRLYWYRQTLGQGPEFLTYFQNEAQLEKSRLLSDRFSAERPKGSFSTLEIQRTEQGDSAMYLCASSPRTDGYTFGSGTRLTVV.

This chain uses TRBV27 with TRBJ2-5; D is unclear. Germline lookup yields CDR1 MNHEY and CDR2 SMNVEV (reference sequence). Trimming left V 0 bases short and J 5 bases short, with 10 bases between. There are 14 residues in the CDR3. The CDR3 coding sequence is TGTGCCAGCAGTTTATCTGGGGAATGGGAGACCCAGTACTTC. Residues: CASSLSGEWETQYF.

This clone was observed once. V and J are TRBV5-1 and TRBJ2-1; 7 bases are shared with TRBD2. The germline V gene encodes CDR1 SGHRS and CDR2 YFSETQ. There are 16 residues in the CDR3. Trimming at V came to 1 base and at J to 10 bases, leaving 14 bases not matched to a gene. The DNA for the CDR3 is TGCGCCAGCAGCTTGTTGGCAGCGGGGCCTGGGAGGGAGCAGTTCTTC. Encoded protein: CASSLLAAGPGREQFF.